The clone carrying this T cell receptor (beta chain) is categorized as medium-sized. Its specificity is not known. These data are taken from a study of vaccination and CD4 T cells after COVID-19. The treatment denotes: roughly nine-day PBMC culture with coronavirus spike peptide pools or control peptides (ViraFEST assay). Cultured CD4+ T-cell DNA underwent Oncomine TCR Beta short-read sequencing. TCRdb re-called the PCR reads with MiXCR, one entry per CDR3 protein. The sample consists of over 8,000 distinct CDR3 sequences, about 23% of them appearing once. The TCR was taken from a human donor with COVID-19. The sequenced sample consisted of cultured CD4+ T cells from blood.

The CDR3 is CASSPGRANNSPLHF. CDR3 DNA sequence: TGTGCCAGCAGCCCGGGACGGGCTAATAATTCACCCCTCCACTTT. This sequence joins TRBV27 and TRBJ1-6; D possibly corresponds to TRBD1 (5 bases). The V end was cut by 6 bases, the J end by 5 bases, with 14 bases between. This CDR3 contains 15 residues. Germline V lookup: CDR1 MNHEY, CDR2 SMNVEV (reference sequence).